There are a few counts of the clone carrying this T cell receptor (beta chain). This specimen comes from a study of patients and donors after allogeneic stem cell transplantation. Trimming removed 5 bases from V and 3 bases from J, with 9 bases in between. This CDR3 is built from 13 residues. Germline CDR1 is MNHNS and CDR2 is SASEGT. A single record per CDR3 protein comes from TCRdb applying MiXCR to the RT-PCR reads. Of 900,000 to 1,000,000 distinct CDR3 sequences in the sample, roughly 18% were seen once. The sequence derives from a human donor who was either an allogeneic HSCT recipient or a stem cell or donor lymphocyte infusion donor (not recorded which). It is not recorded whose cells these are; they may come from a transplant donor. The sequenced sample consisted of blood, either unsorted or a sorted T cell fraction (not recorded which). The chain has TRBV6-1 and TRBJ2-3, with D unclear. CDR3 in amino acids: CASSRARTDTQYF. The CDR3 nucleotides are TGTGCCAGCAGTCGCGCACGGACAGATACGCAGTATTTT.